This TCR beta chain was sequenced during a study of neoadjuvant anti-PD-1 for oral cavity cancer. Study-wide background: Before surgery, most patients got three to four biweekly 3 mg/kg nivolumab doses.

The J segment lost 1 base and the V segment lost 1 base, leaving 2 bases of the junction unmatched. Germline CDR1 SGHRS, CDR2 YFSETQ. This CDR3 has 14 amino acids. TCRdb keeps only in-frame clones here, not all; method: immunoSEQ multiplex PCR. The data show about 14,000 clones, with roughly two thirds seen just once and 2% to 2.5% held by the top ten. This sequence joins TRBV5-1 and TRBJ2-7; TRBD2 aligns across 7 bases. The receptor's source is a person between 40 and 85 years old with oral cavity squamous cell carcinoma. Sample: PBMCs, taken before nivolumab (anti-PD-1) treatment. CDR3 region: CASSLWRESYEQYF. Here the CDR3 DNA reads TGCGCCAGCAGCTTGTGGCGGGAGTCCTACGAGCAGTACTTC.